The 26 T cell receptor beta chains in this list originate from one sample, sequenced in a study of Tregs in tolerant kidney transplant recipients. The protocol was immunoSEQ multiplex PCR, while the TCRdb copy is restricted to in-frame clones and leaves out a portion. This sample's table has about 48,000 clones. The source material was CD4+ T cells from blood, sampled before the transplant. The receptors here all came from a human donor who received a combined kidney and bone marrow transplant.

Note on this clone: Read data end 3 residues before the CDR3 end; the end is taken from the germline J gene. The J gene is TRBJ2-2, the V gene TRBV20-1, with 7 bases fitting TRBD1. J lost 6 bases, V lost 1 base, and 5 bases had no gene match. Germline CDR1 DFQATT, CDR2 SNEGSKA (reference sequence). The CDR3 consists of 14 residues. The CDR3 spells CSARGGTAPGELFF. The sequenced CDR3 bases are TGCAGTGCTAGAGGAGGGACAGCTCCCGGGGAG.

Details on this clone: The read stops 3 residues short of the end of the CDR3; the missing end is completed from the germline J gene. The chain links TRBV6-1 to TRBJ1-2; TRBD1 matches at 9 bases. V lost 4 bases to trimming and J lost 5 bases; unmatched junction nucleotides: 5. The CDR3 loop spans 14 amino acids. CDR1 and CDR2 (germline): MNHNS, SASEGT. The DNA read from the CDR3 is TGTGCCAGCAGTGCAGGGGACAGGGTGTATGGC. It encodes CASSAGDRVYG. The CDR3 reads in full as CASSAGDRVYGYTF.

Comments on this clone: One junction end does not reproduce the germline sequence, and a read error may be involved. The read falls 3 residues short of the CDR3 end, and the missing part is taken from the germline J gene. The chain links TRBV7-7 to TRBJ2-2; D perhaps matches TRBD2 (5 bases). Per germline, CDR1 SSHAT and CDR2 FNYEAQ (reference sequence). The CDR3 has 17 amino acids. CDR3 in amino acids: CASSPRAGWTVTGELFF. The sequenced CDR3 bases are TGTGCTAGCAGCCCCCGCGCGGGTTGGACGGTCACCGGGGAG.

CDR3 DNA, as far as it was read: TGCGCCAGCAGCTTACAGGGGCACACCGGGGAG. Its translation: CASSLQGHTGE. From start to end, the CDR3 is CASSLQGHTGELFF. The chain links TRBV5-1 to TRBJ2-2, with 7 bases aligning to TRBD1. The CDR3 is cut off 3 residues early in the read; its end comes from the germline J gene. This CDR3 is 14 amino acids long. With 2 bases clipped from V and 3 bases from J, the junction kept 1 base outside the gene matches. CDR1 and CDR2 (germline): SGHRS, YFSETQ.

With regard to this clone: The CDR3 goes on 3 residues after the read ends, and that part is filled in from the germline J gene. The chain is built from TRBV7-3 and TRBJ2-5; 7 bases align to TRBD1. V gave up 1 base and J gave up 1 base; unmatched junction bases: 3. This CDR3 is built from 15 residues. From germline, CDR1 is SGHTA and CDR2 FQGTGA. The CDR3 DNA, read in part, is TGTGCCAGCAGCTTAATACAGGGGTCCCAAGAGACC. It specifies CASSLIQGSQET. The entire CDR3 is CASSLIQGSQETQYF. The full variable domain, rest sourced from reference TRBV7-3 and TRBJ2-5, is GAGVSQTPSNKVTEKGKYVELRCDPISGHTALYWYRQSLGQGPEFLIYFQGTGAADDSGLPNDRFFAVRPEGSVSTLKIQRTERGDSAVYLCASSLIQGSQETQYFGPGTRLLVL.

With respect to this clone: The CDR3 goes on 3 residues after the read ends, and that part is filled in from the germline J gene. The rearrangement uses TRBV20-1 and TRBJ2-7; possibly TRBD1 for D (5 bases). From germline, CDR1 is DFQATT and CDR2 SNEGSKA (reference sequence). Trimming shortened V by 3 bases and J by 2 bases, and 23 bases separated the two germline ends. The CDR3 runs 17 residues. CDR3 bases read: TGCAGTGCTAGGGTTATCAATGGCGCAGGGATCACCTACGAG. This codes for CSARVINGAGITYE. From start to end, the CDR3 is CSARVINGAGITYEQYF.

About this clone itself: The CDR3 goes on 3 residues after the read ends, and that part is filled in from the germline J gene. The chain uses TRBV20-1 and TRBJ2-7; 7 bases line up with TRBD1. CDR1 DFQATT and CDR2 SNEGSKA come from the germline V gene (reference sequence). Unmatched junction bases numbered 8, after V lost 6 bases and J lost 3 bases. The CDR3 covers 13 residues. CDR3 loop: CSAFPGQIYEQYF. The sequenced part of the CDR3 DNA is TGCAGTGCCTTCCCGGGACAGATCTACGAG.

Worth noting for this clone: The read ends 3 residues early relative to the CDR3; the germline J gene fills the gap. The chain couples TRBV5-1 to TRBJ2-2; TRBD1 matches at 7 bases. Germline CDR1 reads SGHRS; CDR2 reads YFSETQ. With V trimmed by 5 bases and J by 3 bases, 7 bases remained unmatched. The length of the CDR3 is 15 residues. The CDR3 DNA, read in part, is TGCGCCAGCAGTTGGGACAGACCGGACACCGGGGAG. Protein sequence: CASSWDRPDTGE. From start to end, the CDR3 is CASSWDRPDTGELFF.

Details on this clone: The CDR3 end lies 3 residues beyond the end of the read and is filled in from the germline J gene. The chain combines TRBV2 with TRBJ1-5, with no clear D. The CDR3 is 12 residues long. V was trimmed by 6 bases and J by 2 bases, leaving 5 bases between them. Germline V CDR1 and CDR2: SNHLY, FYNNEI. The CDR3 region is CASSLGNQPQHF. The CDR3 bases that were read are TGTGCCAGCAGCCTCGGCAATCAGCCC.

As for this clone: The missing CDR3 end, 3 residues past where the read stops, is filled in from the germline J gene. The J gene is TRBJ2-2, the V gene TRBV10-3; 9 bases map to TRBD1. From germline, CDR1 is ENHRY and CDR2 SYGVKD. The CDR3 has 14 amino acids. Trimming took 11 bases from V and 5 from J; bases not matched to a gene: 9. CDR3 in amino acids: CASTGQGRTGELFF. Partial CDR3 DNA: TGTGCCTCAACCGGACAGGGGAGGACCGGGGAG.

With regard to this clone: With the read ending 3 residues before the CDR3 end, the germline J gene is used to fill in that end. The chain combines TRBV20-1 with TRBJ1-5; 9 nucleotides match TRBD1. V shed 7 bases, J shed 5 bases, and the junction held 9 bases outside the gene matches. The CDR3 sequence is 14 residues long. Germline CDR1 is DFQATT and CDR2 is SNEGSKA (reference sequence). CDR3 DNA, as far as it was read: TGCAGTGTGGGCCAGGGACAGGGACATCAGCCC. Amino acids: CSVGQGQGHQP. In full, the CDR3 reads CSVGQGQGHQPQHF.

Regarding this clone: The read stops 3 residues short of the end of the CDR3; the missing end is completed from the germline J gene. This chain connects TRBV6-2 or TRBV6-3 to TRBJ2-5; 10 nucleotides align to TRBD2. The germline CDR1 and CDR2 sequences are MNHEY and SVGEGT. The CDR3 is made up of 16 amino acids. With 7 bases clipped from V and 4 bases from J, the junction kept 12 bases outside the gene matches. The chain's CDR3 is CASTKGLAGDLETQYF. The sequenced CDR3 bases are TGTGCCAGCACCAAAGGGCTAGCGGGAGACCTAGAGACC.

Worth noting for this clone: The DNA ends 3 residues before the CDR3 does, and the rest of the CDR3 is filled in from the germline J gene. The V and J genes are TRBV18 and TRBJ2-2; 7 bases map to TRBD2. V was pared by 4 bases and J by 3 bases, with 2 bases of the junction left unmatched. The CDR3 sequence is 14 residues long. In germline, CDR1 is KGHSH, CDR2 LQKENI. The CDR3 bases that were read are TGTGCCAGCTCACAAACTAGCGACACCGGGGAG. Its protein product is CASSQTSDTGE. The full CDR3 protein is CASSQTSDTGELFF. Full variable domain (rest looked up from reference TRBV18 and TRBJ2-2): NAGVMQNPRHLVRRRGQEARLRCSPMKGHSHVYWYRQLPEEGLKFMVYLQKENIIDESGMPKERFSAEFPKEGPSILRIQQVVRGDSAAYFCASSQTSDTGELFFGEGSRLTVL.

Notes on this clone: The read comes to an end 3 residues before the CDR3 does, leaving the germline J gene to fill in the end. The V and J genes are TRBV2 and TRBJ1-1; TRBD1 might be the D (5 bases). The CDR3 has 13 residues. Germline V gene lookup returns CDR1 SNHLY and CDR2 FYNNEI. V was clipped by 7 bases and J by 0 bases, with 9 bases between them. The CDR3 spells CASIRGMNTEAFF. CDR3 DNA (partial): TGTGCCAGCATAAGGGGTATGAACACTGAA.

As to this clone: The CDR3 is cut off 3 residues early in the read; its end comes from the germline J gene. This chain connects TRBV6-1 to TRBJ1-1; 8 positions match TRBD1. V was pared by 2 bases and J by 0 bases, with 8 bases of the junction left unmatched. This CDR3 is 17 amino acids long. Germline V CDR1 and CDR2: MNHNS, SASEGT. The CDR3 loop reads CASSERGTGRMNTEAFF. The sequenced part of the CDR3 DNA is TGTGCCAGCAGTGAAAGGGGGACAGGCCGGATGAACACTGAA.

The CDR3 protein is CSARTGYSNQPQHF. The covered CDR3 bases are TGCAGTGCTAGGACAGGGTATAGCAATCAGCCC. This chain links TRBV20-1 with TRBJ1-5; 7 bases agree with TRBD1. Read sequence stops 3 residues before the CDR3 end, and the germline J gene provides the missing end. The CDR3 is 14 amino acids. Germline V gene sequence: CDR1 DFQATT, CDR2 SNEGSKA (reference sequence). J lost 0 bases, V lost 3 bases, and 2 bases had no gene match.

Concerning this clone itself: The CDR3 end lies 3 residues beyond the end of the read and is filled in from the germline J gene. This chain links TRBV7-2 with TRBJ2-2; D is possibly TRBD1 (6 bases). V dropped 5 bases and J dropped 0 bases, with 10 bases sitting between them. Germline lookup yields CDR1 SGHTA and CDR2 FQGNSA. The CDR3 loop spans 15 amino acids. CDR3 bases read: TGTGCCAGCAGCAGAACAGGGCCGAACACCGGGGAG. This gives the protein CASSRTGPNTGE. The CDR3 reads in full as CASSRTGPNTGELFF.

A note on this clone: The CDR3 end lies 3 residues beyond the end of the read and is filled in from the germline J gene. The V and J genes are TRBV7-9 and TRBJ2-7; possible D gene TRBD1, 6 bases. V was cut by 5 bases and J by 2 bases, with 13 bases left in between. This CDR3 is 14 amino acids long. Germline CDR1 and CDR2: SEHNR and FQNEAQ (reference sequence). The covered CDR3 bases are TGTGCCAGCAGCATCGCAGGGGCCGCCTACGAG. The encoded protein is CASSIAGAAYE. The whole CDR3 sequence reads CASSIAGAAYEQYF.

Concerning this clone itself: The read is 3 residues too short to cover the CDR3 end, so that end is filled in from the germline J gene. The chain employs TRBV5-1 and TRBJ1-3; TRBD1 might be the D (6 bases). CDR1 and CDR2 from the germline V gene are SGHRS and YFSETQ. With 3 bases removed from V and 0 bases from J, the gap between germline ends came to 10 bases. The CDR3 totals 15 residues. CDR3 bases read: TGCGCCAGCAGCTCAGGGGTTCCCTCTGGAAACACC. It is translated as CASSSGVPSGNT. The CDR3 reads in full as CASSSGVPSGNTIYF.

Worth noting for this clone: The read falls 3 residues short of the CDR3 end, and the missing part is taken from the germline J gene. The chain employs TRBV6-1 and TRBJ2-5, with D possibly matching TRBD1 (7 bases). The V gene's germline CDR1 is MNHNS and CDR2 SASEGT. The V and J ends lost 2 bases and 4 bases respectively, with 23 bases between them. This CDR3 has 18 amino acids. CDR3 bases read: TGTGCCAGCAGTGAAACAGGGGCCCCCAAGCGGGTGGGAGAGACC. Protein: CASSETGAPKRVGET. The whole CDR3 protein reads CASSETGAPKRVGETQYF.

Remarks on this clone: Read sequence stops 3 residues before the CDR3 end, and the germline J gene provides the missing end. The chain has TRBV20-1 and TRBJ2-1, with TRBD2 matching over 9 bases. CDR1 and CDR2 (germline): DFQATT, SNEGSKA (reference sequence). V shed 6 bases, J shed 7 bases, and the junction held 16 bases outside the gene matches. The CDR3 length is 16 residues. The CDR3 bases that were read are TGCAGTGCACGACCTTCCTGGCGGGAGGGGGGGAATGAG. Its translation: CSARPSWREGGNE. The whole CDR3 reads CSARPSWREGGNEQFF.

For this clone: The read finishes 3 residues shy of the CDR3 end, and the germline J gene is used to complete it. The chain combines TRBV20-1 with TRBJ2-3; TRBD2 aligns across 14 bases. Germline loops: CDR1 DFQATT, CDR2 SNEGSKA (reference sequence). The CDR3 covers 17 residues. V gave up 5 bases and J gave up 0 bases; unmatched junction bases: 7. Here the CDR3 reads CSAYGLAGGRSTDTQYF. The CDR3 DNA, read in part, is TGCAGTGCTTACGGACTAGCGGGAGGTCGAAGCACAGATACG.

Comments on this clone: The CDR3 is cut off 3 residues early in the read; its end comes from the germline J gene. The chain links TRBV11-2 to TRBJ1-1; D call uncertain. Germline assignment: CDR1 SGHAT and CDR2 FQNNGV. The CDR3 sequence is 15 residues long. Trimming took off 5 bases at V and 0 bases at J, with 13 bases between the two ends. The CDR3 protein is CASSVIGRVNTEAFF. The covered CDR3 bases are TGTGCCAGCAGCGTAATCGGGCGGGTGAACACTGAA.

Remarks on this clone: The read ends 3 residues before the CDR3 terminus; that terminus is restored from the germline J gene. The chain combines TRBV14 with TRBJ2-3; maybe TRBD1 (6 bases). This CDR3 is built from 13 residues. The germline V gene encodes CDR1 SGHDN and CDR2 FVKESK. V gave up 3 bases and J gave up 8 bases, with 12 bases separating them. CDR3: CASSHLQGVTQYF. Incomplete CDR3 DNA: TGTGCCAGCAGCCATTTACAGGGAGTTACG.

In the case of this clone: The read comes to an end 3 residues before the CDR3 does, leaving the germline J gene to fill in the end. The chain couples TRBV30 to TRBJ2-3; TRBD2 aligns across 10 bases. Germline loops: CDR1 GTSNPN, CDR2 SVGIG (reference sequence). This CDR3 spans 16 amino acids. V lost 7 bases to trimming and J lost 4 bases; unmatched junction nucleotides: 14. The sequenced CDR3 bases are TGTGCCTCAGGGGCTAGCGGGAGTAATGATCCAGATACG. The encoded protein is CASGASGSNDPDT. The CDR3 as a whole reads CASGASGSNDPDTQYF.

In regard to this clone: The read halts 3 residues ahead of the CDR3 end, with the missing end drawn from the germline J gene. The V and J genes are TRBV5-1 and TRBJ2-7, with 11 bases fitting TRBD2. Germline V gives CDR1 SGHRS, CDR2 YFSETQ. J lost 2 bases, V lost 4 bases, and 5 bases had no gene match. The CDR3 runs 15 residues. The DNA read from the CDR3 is TGCGCCAGCAGCCCGACTAGCGGGACAGCCTACGAG. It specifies CASSPTSGTAYE. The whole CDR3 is CASSPTSGTAYEQYF. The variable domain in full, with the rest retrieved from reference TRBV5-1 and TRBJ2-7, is KAGVTQTPRYLIKTRGQQVTLSCSPISGHRSVSWYQQTPGQGLQFLFEYFSETQRNKGNFPGRFSGRQFSNSRSEMNVSTLELGDSALYLCASSPTSGTAYEQYFGPGTRLTVT.